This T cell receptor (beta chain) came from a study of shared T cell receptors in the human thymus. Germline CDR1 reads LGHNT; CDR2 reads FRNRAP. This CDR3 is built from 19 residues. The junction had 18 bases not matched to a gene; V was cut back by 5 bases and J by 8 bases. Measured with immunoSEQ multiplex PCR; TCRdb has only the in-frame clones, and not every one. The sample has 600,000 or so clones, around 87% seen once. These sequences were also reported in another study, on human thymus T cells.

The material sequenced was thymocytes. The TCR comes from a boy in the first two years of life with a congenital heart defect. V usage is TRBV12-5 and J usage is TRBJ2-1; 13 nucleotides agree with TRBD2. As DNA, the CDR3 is TGTGCTAGTGGTCCATCCCCCGGCGTACTAGCGGGAGGGGGCCATGAGCAGTTCTTC. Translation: CASGPSPGVLAGGGHEQFF.